These 14 T cell receptor beta chains were sequenced from one sample in a study of blood T cells in healthy people across ages. Primed by a sample-barcoded 5' primer and a J-beta primer mix, a second PCR proceeded for 7 to 11 cycles. MiXCR, run by TCRdb on the 5' RACE reads, gives a single entry per CDR3 protein. The data show hundreds of thousands of distinct CDR3 sequences, around 25% seen once. The same sample was also studied in work on T cells of mothers and their children.

Sequencing was performed on blood. These receptors originate from a boy under 18 in good health.

This sequence joins TRBV4-2 and TRBJ2-3; 10 bases are shared with TRBD1. The V gene end was trimmed by 1 base and the J gene end by 3 bases; junction bases not matched to a gene: 7. The CDR3 is 17 residues long. The germline CDR1 and CDR2 sequences are LGHNA and YNFKEQ. CDR3 DNA sequence: TGTGCCAGCAGCCAAGTCGGGACAGGGGTCCGGACAGATACGCAGTATTTT. Translating gives CASSQVGTGVRTDTQYF.

This clonotype was seen a few times. The V gene is TRBV2, the J gene TRBJ2-1; D is undetermined. CDR1 and CDR2 (germline): SNHLY, FYNNEI. V was pared by 4 bases and J by 8 bases, with 9 bases between. The CDR3 spans 12 residues. The CDR3 DNA reads TGTGCCAGCAGTGGGGCCATGGATGAGCAGTTCTTC. As protein: CASSGAMDEQFF.

The chain employs TRBV27 and TRBJ2-3; the D gene is possibly TRBD2 (5 bases). With 6 bases removed from V and 1 base from J, the gap between germline ends came to 17 bases. Germline lookup yields CDR1 MNHEY and CDR2 SMNVEV (reference sequence). The CDR3 runs to 16 residues. CDR3 in DNA: TGTGCCAGCAGCGAACTACTAGTGAAAGGCACAGATACGCAGTATTTT. Its translation is CASSELLVKGTDTQYF.

This chain uses TRBV5-1 with TRBJ2-5; 9 bases align to TRBD1. The CDR3 runs to 16 residues. With 4 bases clipped from V and 3 bases from J, the junction kept 10 bases outside the gene matches. Per germline, CDR1 SGHRS and CDR2 YFSETQ. CDR3: CASSTGQGSDEETQYF. The CDR3 DNA is TGCGCCAGCAGCACCGGACAGGGGAGTGATGAAGAGACCCAGTACTTC.

The CDR3 loop reads CASSVRVHTGDGAYEQYF. Here the CDR3 DNA reads TGTGCCAGCAGCGTAAGGGTCCATACGGGGGATGGGGCCTACGAGCAGTACTTC. V and J are TRBV9 and TRBJ2-5; possible D gene TRBD2, 6 bases. TRBJ2-7 explains the end of the DNA better; the J call may be wrong. Per germline, CDR1 SGDLS and CDR2 YYNGEE. The CDR3 sequence is 18 residues long.

This clonotype was seen repeatedly, ten times or more. V and J are TRBV28 and TRBJ2-5, with TRBD2 identical over 11 bases. Per germline, CDR1 MDHEN and CDR2 SYDVKM. J lost 4 bases, V lost 5 bases, and 9 bases had no gene match. CDR3 length: 16 amino acids. Here the CDR3 DNA reads TGTGCCAGCAGTCCCGGGACTAGCGGAGGGCTAGAGACCCAGTACTTC. It translates to CASSPGTSGGLETQYF.

The rearrangement uses TRBV5-1 and TRBJ2-7; weak D call: TRBD1 (5 bases). Germline-derived CDR1 and CDR2 are SGHRS and YFSETQ. V was trimmed by 2 bases and J by 2 bases, leaving 11 bases between them. This CDR3 contains 14 residues. CDR3 sequence (DNA): TGCGCCAGCAGCTTTGAGACAGTTCCCTACGAGCAGTACTTC. Its protein is CASSFETVPYEQYF.

The rearrangement joins TRBV7-2 to TRBJ2-7, with 8 bases matching TRBD2. Germline CDR1 SGHTA, CDR2 FQGNSA. Trimming cost V 4 bases and J 3 bases; bases outside gene matches: 8. The CDR3 loop spans 15 amino acids. The CDR3 nucleotides read TGTGCCAGCAGCTCAACAGCGGGGGACTACTACGAGCAGTACTTC. Amino acid sequence: CASSSTAGDYYEQYF.

Details on this clonotype: Likely a read error: the CDR3 ends without its conserved phenylalanine or tryptophan. The J gene is TRBJ1-5, the V gene TRBV15; D may be TRBD1 (5 bases). Germline V CDR1 and CDR2: LNHNV, YYDKDF (reference sequence). V was clipped by 0 bases and J by 0 bases, with 12 bases between them. The CDR3 loop spans 17 amino acids. CDR3 coding DNA: TGTGCCACCAGCAGAGATCCGTCAGGGAATAGCAATCAGCCCCAGCATTCT. As protein: CATSRDPSGNSNQPQHS.

In this sample, this clonotype turned up a few times. V is TRBV5-1 and J is TRBJ1-4, with D possibly matching TRBD1 (5 bases). The CDR3 is 13 amino acids. Trimming took off 4 bases at V and 5 bases at J, with 9 bases between the two ends. CDR1 is SGHRS, CDR2 YFSETQ, per germline. CDR3 amino acids: CASSQGKNEKLFF. Here the CDR3 DNA reads TGCGCCAGCAGCCAGGGAAAAAATGAAAAACTGTTTTTT.

The chain is built from TRBV10-3 and TRBJ2-5; the D is unclear. Judging by the DNA end, TRBJ2-7 fits better; the J call may be wrong. This CDR3 spans 13 amino acids. The germline gives CDR1 ENHRY, CDR2 SYGVKD. In DNA form, the CDR3 reads TGTGCCATCAGTGGGTTCGGCCATCTCGAGCAGTACTTC. Amino acid sequence: CAISGFGHLEQYF.

This clonotype was recorded a few times. The CDR3 DNA follows: TGTGCCAGCTCACCCGGGATAGCGGGGCAAGAGACCCAGTACTTC. As protein: CASSPGIAGQETQYF. The chain couples TRBV18 to TRBJ2-5, with 8 bases aligning to TRBD2. The CDR3 runs to 15 residues. V dropped 3 bases and J dropped 2; count of bases not matched to a gene: 5. Germline assignment: CDR1 KGHSH and CDR2 LQKENI. The complete variable domain, with remaining parts taken from reference TRBV18 and TRBJ2-5, reads NAGVMQNPRHLVRRRGQEARLRCSPMKGHSHVYWYRQLPEEGLKFMVYLQKENIIDESGMPKERFSAEFPKEGPSILRIQQVVRGDSAAYFCASSPGIAGQETQYFGPGTRLLVL.

The chain employs TRBV27 and TRBJ2-3; TRBD1 is a possible D gene (6 bases). This CDR3 comprises 15 residues. The ends were cut back, 5 bases at V and 2 bases at J, with 14 bases in the middle. From germline, CDR1 is MNHEY and CDR2 SMNVEV (reference sequence). The CDR3 reads CASSKNTGLTDTQYF. As DNA, the CDR3 is TGTGCCAGCAGTAAAAACACAGGGCTCACAGATACGCAGTATTTT.

This clonotype was recorded a few times. The chain is built from TRBV5-1 and TRBJ2-7; 7 nucleotides match TRBD2. V was clipped by 3 bases and J by 6 bases; unmatched bases: 12. Germline values: CDR1 SGHRS, CDR2 YFSETQ. The CDR3 extends over 15 amino acids. The CDR3 DNA reads as TGCGCCAGCAGCTCCTACGGACTAGGTCGAACCGAGCAGTACTTC. This sequence encodes CASSSYGLGRTEQYF.